Each of the 10 T cell receptor beta chains below was sequenced from the same sample in a study of cytomegalovirus exposure and HLA in healthy donors. It was with 60 Vbeta and 13 Jbeta primers that the PCR ran. Generated by immunoSEQ multiplex PCR, the TCRdb table keeps only in-frame clones and is missing some. The sample holds 85,000 to 100,000 clones, 60% to 80% seen once. What was sequenced was PBMCs. These receptors were collected from a woman aged 25 to 45 in good health and CMV-seronegative.

This rearrangement joins TRBV5-1 to TRBJ1-2; D is ambiguous. Germline V CDR1 and CDR2: SGHRS, YFSETQ. Trimming took off 10 bases at V and 1 base at J, with 17 bases between the two ends. The CDR3 runs 14 residues. The CDR3 loop is CARTPTAINYGYTF. CDR3 bases: TGCGCCCGCACCCCCACAGCAATTAACTATGGCTACACCTTC.

This clone was observed a few times. V is TRBV5-1 and J is TRBJ2-3; unclear D gene. The CDR3 totals 14 residues. The germline V and J ends were trimmed by 5 bases and 0 bases, with 10 bases remaining between them. Germline values: CDR1 SGHRS, CDR2 YFSETQ. The CDR3 DNA is TGCGCCAGCAGTTTGACATTTAGCACAGATACGCAGTATTTT. Translated, it gives CASSLTFSTDTQYF.

The chain is built from TRBV10-3 and TRBJ1-2; 7 bases fit TRBD1. V gave up 1 base and J gave up 8 bases; unmatched junction bases: 7. The germline gives CDR1 ENHRY, CDR2 SYGVKD. There are 14 residues in the CDR3. The CDR3 nucleotides read TGTGCCATCAGTGAGTGGGACAGATTAAAGGGCTACACCTTC. Residues: CAISEWDRLKGYTF.

The chain recombines TRBV7-2 with TRBJ2-6, with TRBD2 identical over 12 bases. The V gene's germline CDR1 is SGHTA and CDR2 FQGNSA. The CDR3 has 18 residues. The trim removed 5 bases at V and 5 bases at J, leaving 10 bases unmatched. The CDR3 bases are TGTGCCAGCAGCCCCTCGACTAGCGGGGGCCGTTGGGCCAACGTCCTGACTTTC. This gives the protein CASSPSTSGGRWANVLTF.

This chain uses TRBV6-1 with TRBJ1-5, with D possibly matching TRBD1 (5 bases). V dropped 0 bases and J dropped 3 bases, with 12 bases sitting between them. Germline values: CDR1 MNHNS, CDR2 SASEGT. The CDR3 covers 16 residues. DNA of the CDR3: TGTGCCAGCAGTGAAGCGGGGGGAAGCCCCAATCAGCCCCAGCATTTT. Residues: CASSEAGGSPNQPQHF.

Only a few counts were recorded for this clone. This chain joins TRBV28 and TRBJ2-2, with D unresolved. The ends were cut back, 3 bases at V and 3 bases at J, with 8 bases in the middle. The CDR3 sequence is 14 residues long. Germline V CDR1 and CDR2: MDHEN, SYDVKM. CDR3 residues: CASSFAPDTGELFF. The CDR3 DNA is TGTGCCAGCAGTTTTGCCCCAGACACCGGGGAGCTGTTTTTT.

The chain's CDR3 is CASTPEAGGPNEQYF. DNA of the CDR3: TGTGCCAGCACCCCCGAAGCGGGGGGGCCCAACGAGCAGTACTTC. This sequence joins TRBV7-9 and TRBJ2-7; 10 bases match TRBD2. With 7 bases clipped from V and 5 bases from J, the junction kept 11 bases outside the gene matches. Per the germline V gene, CDR1 is SEHNR and CDR2 is FQNEAQ (reference sequence). This CDR3 spans 15 amino acids.

This clone was recorded a few times. The chain couples TRBV6-1 to TRBJ2-5; TRBD1 matches 7 bases. The CDR3 spans 13 residues. The V segment lost 10 bases and the J segment 1 base; nucleotides outside the gene matches: 6. Germline CDR1 reads MNHNS; CDR2 reads SASEGT. The chain's CDR3 is CATETGFQETQYF. DNA for the CDR3: TGTGCCACCGAGACAGGGTTCCAAGAGACCCAGTACTTC.

This chain connects TRBV23-1 to TRBJ2-7; a possible D gene is TRBD2 (5 bases). TRBV23-1 is placed among ORFs of uncertain function. V was clipped by 5 bases and J by 3 bases, with 20 bases between them. The CDR3 contains 16 residues. The CDR3 reads CASSYGVGGFGYEQYF. CDR3 coding DNA: TGCGCCAGCAGTTATGGGGTAGGAGGTTTCGGCTACGAGCAGTACTTC.

This clone was seen a few times. The J gene is TRBJ1-2, the V gene TRBV28; 7 bases are a match to TRBD1. The length of the CDR3 is 14 residues. Germline assignment: CDR1 MDHEN and CDR2 SYDVKM. The V and J ends lost 2 bases and 4 bases, in that order; junction bases with no gene match: 4. The CDR3: CASSLAGGVYGYTF. The CDR3 DNA is TGTGCCAGCAGTTTAGCAGGGGGAGTCTATGGCTACACCTTC.